Below, 18 T cell receptor beta chains from the same sample are listed, as sequenced in a study of cytomegalovirus exposure and HLA in healthy donors. This PCR relied on a set of 60 Vbeta primers and 13 Jbeta primers. Sequencing used immunoSEQ multiplex PCR; TCRdb keeps in-frame clones, though not all of them. The sample shows just under 95,000 clones, 70% to 90% of them seen only once. Source material: PBMCs. The receptors were gathered from a woman younger than 35 in good health and CMV-seropositive.

This rearrangement joins TRBV5-1 to TRBJ1-4, with unresolved D. V gave up 4 bases and J gave up 8 bases, with 18 bases separating them. The CDR3 is 15 amino acids. The germline gives CDR1 SGHRS, CDR2 YFSETQ. The chain's CDR3 is CASSPVGVPSEKLFF. CDR3 bases: TGCGCCAGCAGCCCCGTCGGGGTGCCCTCGGAAAAACTGTTTTTT.

This clone was seen a handful of times. For the CDR3, the DNA is TGCAGCGTTGCCCAAGGACAGGGCGATCAGCCCCAGCATTTT. Its protein product is CSVAQGQGDQPQHF. The V gene is TRBV29-1, the J gene TRBJ1-5; 8 nucleotides line up with TRBD1. CDR3 length: 14 amino acids. Germline V gives CDR1 SQVTM, CDR2 ANQGSEA. V shed 4 bases and J 5 bases; nucleotides not matched to a gene: 7.

This clone was observed once. The genes are TRBV5-6 and TRBJ2-5; 13 nucleotides align to TRBD2. Germline CDR1 SGHDT, CDR2 YYEEEE. CDR3 length: 17 residues. V gave up 0 bases and J gave up 1 base; unmatched junction bases: 3. CDR3 in DNA: TGTGCCAGCAGCTTGGGACTAGCGGGAGGTTTCCAAGAGACCCAGTACTTC. Encoded protein: CASSLGLAGGFQETQYF.

V gene TRBV6-4 combines with J gene TRBJ2-2; D gene ambiguous. This CDR3 has 14 amino acids. Germline V gene sequence: CDR1 MRHNA, CDR2 SNTAGT. V was cut by 4 bases and J by 3 bases, with 9 bases left in between. CDR3 in DNA: TGTGCCAGCAGTGTTGGTCCGGACACCGGGGAGCTGTTTTTT. This encodes CASSVGPDTGELFF.

This clone turned up a few times. The V and J genes are TRBV4-1 and TRBJ1-4; no firm D call. This CDR3 comprises 15 residues. Germline values: CDR1 MGHRA, CDR2 YSYEKL. V was cut by 1 base and J by 0 bases, with 6 bases left in between. In DNA, the CDR3 is TGCGCCAGCAGCCAAGTCCATCCAACTAATGAAAAACTGTTTTTT. It specifies CASSQVHPTNEKLFF.

A few counts support this clone. This rearrangement joins TRBV5-6 to TRBJ1-3; TRBD1 matches 7 bases. Trimming removed 5 bases from V and 0 bases from J; junction bases left unmatched: 5. Germline V CDR1 and CDR2: SGHDT, YYEEEE. The CDR3 extends over 15 amino acids. The CDR3 region is CASSQQGLSGNTIYF. The CDR3, as DNA: TGTGCCAGCAGTCAACAGGGGCTCTCTGGAAACACCATATATTTT.

V usage is TRBV6-5 and J usage is TRBJ1-5; 7 nucleotides line up with TRBD1. CDR3 length: 14 residues. Germline trimming cut 6 bases from V and 5 bases from J; bases unmatched to any gene: 7. The germline V gene encodes CDR1 MNHEY and CDR2 SVGAGI. CDR3 region: CASSYTGVHQPQHF. For the CDR3, the DNA is TGTGCCAGCAGCTATACAGGGGTCCATCAGCCCCAGCATTTT.

This chain joins TRBV5-6 and TRBJ2-2; TRBD2 aligns across 7 bases. The CDR3 runs to 16 residues. Trimming cost V 4 bases and J 7 bases; bases outside gene matches: 13. Germline CDR1 is SGHDT and CDR2 is YYEEEE. The CDR3 loop reads CASSPGWGTKHGELFF. DNA of the CDR3: TGTGCCAGCAGCCCCGGTTGGGGGACTAAACACGGGGAGCTGTTTTTT.

This clone has a handful of counts. The chain is built from TRBV4-1 and TRBJ1-2; D not certain. Germline CDR1 and CDR2: MGHRA and YSYEKL. Trimming removed 1 base from V and 0 bases from J, with 12 bases in between. The CDR3 extends over 16 amino acids. This CDR3 reads CASSQANRRTNYGYTF. CDR3 coding DNA: TGCGCCAGCAGCCAAGCCAACCGCAGAACTAACTATGGCTACACCTTC.

The chain is built from TRBV28 and TRBJ2-4; 12 bases fit TRBD2. The CDR3 consists of 17 residues. Germline lookup yields CDR1 MDHEN and CDR2 SYDVKM. V was pared by 4 bases and J by 0 bases, with 4 bases of the junction left unmatched. Here the CDR3 reads CASSSMGLAGAKNIQYF. The CDR3 DNA reads TGTGCCAGCAGTTCTATGGGACTAGCGGGAGCCAAAAACATTCAGTACTTC.

This chain connects TRBV14 to TRBJ2-3, with D perhaps TRBD1 (6 bases). The V and J ends lost 1 base and 3 bases respectively, with 11 bases between them. Germline V lookup: CDR1 SGHDN, CDR2 FVKESK. This CDR3 comprises 15 residues. The CDR3 DNA is TGTGCCAGCAGCCAAGTAACAGGGTGGACAGATACGCAGTATTTT. This sequence encodes CASSQVTGWTDTQYF.

The rearrangement links TRBV28 to TRBJ2-5; 9 nucleotides match TRBD1. The junction had 8 bases not matched to a gene; V was cut back by 5 bases and J by 4 bases. The germline gives CDR1 MDHEN, CDR2 SYDVKM. The CDR3 has 15 amino acids. The CDR3 DNA reads TGTGCCAGCAGTCTCCCGGGGACAGGGTCAGAGACCCAGTACTTC. This sequence encodes CASSLPGTGSETQYF.

This chain connects TRBV9 to TRBJ2-7; 7 positions match TRBD1. The V segment lost 4 bases and the J segment 2 bases; nucleotides outside the gene matches: 6. The V gene's germline CDR1 is SGDLS and CDR2 YYNGEE. The CDR3 spans 14 residues. The CDR3: CASSPWDRPYEQYF. Written as DNA, the CDR3 is TGTGCCAGCAGCCCCTGGGACAGACCCTACGAGCAGTACTTC.

The CDR3 is CASSEGAAGGLTGELFF. For the CDR3, the DNA is TGTGCCAGCAGCGAAGGGGCGGCGGGGGGGCTTACCGGGGAGCTGTTTTTT. The chain carries TRBV9 and TRBJ2-2; 9 bases fit TRBD2. The CDR3 has 17 residues. V shed 3 bases and J 5 bases; nucleotides not matched to a gene: 11. Germline CDR1 and CDR2: SGDLS and YYNGEE.

The rearrangement uses TRBV27 and TRBJ2-7, with D unclear. V was clipped by 6 bases and J by 2 bases, with 11 bases between them. The germline gives CDR1 MNHEY, CDR2 SMNVEV (reference sequence). The CDR3 runs 13 residues. The CDR3 nucleotides are TGTGCCAGCAGCCTCTACGACACCTACGAGCAGTACTTC. It translates to CASSLYDTYEQYF.

This clone has just one count. The DNA for the CDR3 is TGTGCCTGGAGTTCTTCGCTCCGGTCCGAGCAGTACTTC. Protein sequence: CAWSSSLRSEQYF. The rearrangement uses TRBV30 and TRBJ2-7; unclear D gene. Germline CDR1 is GTSNPN and CDR2 is SVGIG (reference sequence). This CDR3 contains 13 residues. The V end lost 2 bases, the J end lost 6 bases, and 14 bases lay between the germline ends.

The chain employs TRBV9 and TRBJ2-3; D may be TRBD1 (5 bases). Trimming left V 0 bases short and J 4 bases short, with 9 bases between. The CDR3 has 14 amino acids. CDR1 and CDR2 from the germline V gene are SGDLS and YYNGEE. The DNA for the CDR3 is TGTGCCAGCAGCGTAGGGTCAGGGTCAGATACGCAGTATTTT. It encodes CASSVGSGSDTQYF.

V is TRBV15 and J is TRBJ2-1; 9 bases match TRBD1. V shed 1 base, J shed 10 bases, and the junction held 8 bases outside the gene matches. This CDR3 contains 15 residues. Per germline, CDR1 LNHNV and CDR2 YYDKDF (reference sequence). Here the CDR3 reads CATSRVRTGDSEQFF. The CDR3 DNA reads TGTGCCACCAGCAGAGTCCGGACAGGGGACAGCGAGCAGTTCTTC.